This TCR beta chain originates from a study of blood T cell repertoires in COVID-19. Study details: Samples of COVID-19 (acute and convalescent) were obtained from the United States, Italy and Spain.

Per the study methods: It was from reference gene primer amplification that nucleated cell counts were estimated. Measured with immunoSEQ multiplex PCR; TCRdb has only the in-frame clones, and not every one. V, J and clone size are taken as reported in that table, and D and trimming were inferred from the DNA itself. The sample records approximately 35,000 clones, 75% to 85% being singletons. The source is a man between 60 and 75 years old with active COVID-19. The sample taken for sequencing was peripheral blood.

CDR3: CASSPPPGGLNEQFF. For the CDR3, the DNA is TGTGCCAGCTCACCACCGCCGGGGGGATTGAATGAGCAGTTCTTC. The chain is built from TRBV18 and TRBJ2-1; 7 bases are a match to TRBD2. Germline CDR1 is KGHSH and CDR2 is LQKENI. The CDR3 is 15 residues long. J lost 7 bases, V lost 0 bases, and 6 bases had no gene match.